The entry that follows covers one T cell receptor beta chain sequence. This specimen belongs to a study of CD8 T cells in Susac syndrome. Reverse transcription used roughly 0.5 to 1 ug RNA and random hexamers. Across 54 Vbeta and 13 Jbeta, immunoSEQ multiplex PCR amplified TCR beta CDR3. Using its own MiXCR run on the immunoSEQ multiplex PCR reads, TCRdb lists one record per CDR3 protein. This sample has a few hundred thousand distinct CDR3 sequences, with 70% to 90% found just once. CDR1 and CDR2 (germline): DFQATT, SNEGSKA (reference sequence). Trimming cost V 0 bases and J 1 base, with 13 bases left between them. The CDR3 consists of 16 residues. The study used treatment-naive patients who had stable or active relapsing-remitting disease as multiple sclerosis controls. It was negative isolation that provided the CD8+ and CD4+ T cells, whereas TEMRA cells were enriched by FACS.

The J gene is TRBJ1-5, the V gene TRBV20-1, with D possibly matching TRBD1 (6 bases). The sequencing sample was made of CD8+ T cells from PBMCs. This TCR was recovered from a human donor with multiple sclerosis. CDR3 region: CSARDSGEKSNQPQHF. The CDR3 bases are TGCAGTGCTAGAGATTCAGGGGAAAAGAGCAATCAGCCCCAGCATTTT.